One sample yielded the 15 T cell receptor beta chains listed below, sequenced in a study of beta chain features in type 1 diabetes. Study findings and constraints: All four CD4+ subsets of Type 1 diabetes patients contained TCRB CDR3s that were moderately but significantly shorter.

Antigens for these TCRs are unknown. TCRB transcripts that were expressed got sequenced, as all of the isolated RNA had been reverse transcribed. The repertoire was sequenced with immunoSEQ multiplex PCR; TCRdb's copy has only in-frame clones and lacks some. This sample carries 150,000 to 190,000 clones, 10% to 13% of them seen once, and the ten largest clones take under 0.55%. The specimen sequenced was central memory CD4+ T cells from blood. The origin of the receptors is a man between 25 and 39 years old with type 1 diabetes.

This clone was counted a single time. V is TRBV7-2 and J is TRBJ2-1; 10 bases agree with TRBD1. Per the germline V gene, CDR1 is SGHTA and CDR2 is FQGNSA. CDR3 size: 15 residues. V lost 5 bases, J lost 8 bases, and 9 bases stayed unmatched. Written as DNA, the CDR3 is TGTGCCAGCAGCGCGCCGGGACAGGGGAAGTATGAGCAGTTCTTC. Translating it yields CASSAPGQGKYEQFF.

CDR3 nucleotide sequence: TGTGCCAGCAGCCCGACAGGGTTCACTGAAGCTTTCTTT. Its protein is CASSPTGFTEAFF. The V call is TRBV6-5, the J call TRBJ1-1; 7 positions agree with TRBD1. The CDR3 runs to 13 residues. The V segment lost 6 bases and the J segment 4 bases; nucleotides outside the gene matches: 5. Germline V gene lookup returns CDR1 MNHEY and CDR2 SVGAGI.

This clone has a handful of counts. The chain couples TRBV7-8 to TRBJ2-1; D may be TRBD2 (6 bases). The germline gives CDR1 SGHVS, CDR2 FQNEAQ. The V end was cut by 6 bases, the J end by 9 bases, with 18 bases between. The CDR3 consists of 14 residues. The CDR3 DNA is TGTGCCAGCAGAAAAGGGGCTAGTAGCGGTGAGCAGTTCTTC. This codes for CASRKGASSGEQFF.

The chain recombines TRBV5-4 with TRBJ2-1; 11 bases match TRBD2. Germline assignment: CDR1 SGHNT and CDR2 YYREEE (reference sequence). The junction had 1 base not matched to a gene; V was cut back by 1 base and J by 4 bases. This CDR3 is 15 amino acids long. This CDR3 reads CASSLTSGRYNEQFF. The CDR3 DNA is TGTGCCAGCAGCTTGACTAGCGGGAGATACAATGAGCAGTTCTTC.

This clone was recorded a few times. The chain joins TRBV20-1 to TRBJ2-5; 10 positions agree with TRBD2. V lost 8 bases to trimming and J lost 9 bases; unmatched junction nucleotides: 6. The CDR3 is made up of 11 amino acids. Germline V lookup: CDR1 DFQATT, CDR2 SNEGSKA (reference sequence). The CDR3 here is CSLTSGSSQYF. In nucleotides, the CDR3 is TGCAGTTTGACTAGCGGGTCGTCCCAGTACTTC.

This clone appeared a few times. The V gene is TRBV30, the J gene TRBJ1-1, with D hard to call. The CDR3 runs 12 residues. V was pared by 2 bases and J by 11 bases, with 15 bases between. Germline V lookup: CDR1 GTSNPN, CDR2 SVGIG (reference sequence). CDR3 sequence reads: CAWSPHRDLAFF. The CDR3 nucleotides read TGTGCCTGGAGTCCTCATCGAGATCTGGCTTTCTTT. Full variable domain (remainder filled in from reference TRBV30 and TRBJ1-1): SQTIHQWPATLVQPVGSPLSLECTVEGTSNPNLYWYRQAAGRGLQLLFYSVGIGQISSEVPQNLSASRPQDRQFILSSKKLLLSDSGFYLCAWSPHRDLAFFGQGTRLTVV.

This clone has only a few counts. J is TRBJ1-5 and V is TRBV6-1; 10 bases agree with TRBD1. The length of the CDR3 is 14 residues. In germline, CDR1 is MNHNS, CDR2 SASEGT. V was clipped by 5 bases and J by 6 bases; unmatched bases: 4. CDR3 DNA: TGTGCCAGCAGTCCCGACAGGGGGCCTCAGCCCCAGCATTTT. Translating it yields CASSPDRGPQPQHF.

The table lists this clone with a few counts. The J gene is TRBJ2-5, the V gene TRBV9; D possibly corresponds to TRBD2 (5 bases). The CDR3 is made up of 15 amino acids. Germline CDR1 SGDLS, CDR2 YYNGEE. Trimming took 6 bases from V and 3 from J, leaving 18 bases between them. CDR3 bases: TGTGCCAGCATCCCCCTTCGACGGGAAAAAGAGACCCAGTACTTC. It encodes CASIPLRREKETQYF.

This chain joins TRBV7-9 and TRBJ1-1; TRBD1 agrees at 9 bases. The trim removed 2 bases at V and 5 bases at J, leaving 3 bases unmatched. Germline loops: CDR1 SEHNR, CDR2 FQNEAQ (reference sequence). The CDR3 length is 14 residues. The CDR3 loop is CASSLPGTGTEAFF. The CDR3 coding sequence is TGTGCCAGCAGCTTACCAGGGACAGGGACTGAAGCTTTCTTT.

In this sample, this clone turned up a few times. The rearrangement uses TRBV7-9 and TRBJ2-3; no clear D. Trimming removed 2 bases at V and 0 bases at J, with 3 bases between. The CDR3 is made up of 13 amino acids. The V gene's germline CDR1 is SEHNR and CDR2 FQNEAQ (reference sequence). CDR3 protein: CASSLLSTDTQYF. CDR3 DNA: TGTGCCAGCAGCTTACTTAGCACAGATACGCAGTATTTT.

The chain is built from TRBV5-1 and TRBJ2-1, with 10 bases fitting TRBD2. Germline V gene data show CDR1 as SGHRS and CDR2 as YFSETQ. J lost 7 bases, V lost 1 base, and 5 bases had no gene match. The CDR3 length is 15 residues. In DNA form, the CDR3 reads TGCGCCAGCAGCTTGAGATCTAGCGGGGGTAATGAGCAGTTCTTC. Its protein is CASSLRSSGGNEQFF. Full variable domain (rest looked up from reference TRBV5-1 and TRBJ2-1): KAGVTQTPRYLIKTRGQQVTLSCSPISGHRSVSWYQQTPGQGLQFLFEYFSETQRNKGNFPGRFSGRQFSNSRSEMNVSTLELGDSALYLCASSLRSSGGNEQFFGPGTRLTVL.

This clone was observed a handful of times. The genes are TRBV5-1 and TRBJ1-5; perhaps TRBD1 as D (5 bases). The CDR3 runs 14 residues. V dropped 10 bases and J dropped 2 bases, with 16 bases sitting between them. CDR1 SGHRS and CDR2 YFSETQ come from the germline V gene. The DNA for the CDR3 is TGCGCCTCAAGGGTGGGGCTGGGCAATCAGCCCCAGCATTTT. Translation gives CASRVGLGNQPQHF.

The table lists this clone with a few counts. Given the absence of the conserved phenylalanine or tryptophan at the CDR3 end, a read error is likely. Because the CDR3's place on the DNA is in doubt, the DNA is left out and the CDR3 is given as listed by TCRdb. This rearrangement joins TRBV21-1 to TRBJ2-4; the listed D gene, TRBD1, was not tested against the DNA. TRBV21-1 is a pseudogene. The CDR3 length is 8 residues, termini included. The CDR3 sequence is CASGHNRY.

The chain links TRBV5-1 to TRBJ2-1; 10 bases fit TRBD2. The CDR3 is 19 amino acids. V was clipped by 0 bases and J by 0 bases; unmatched bases: 9. Germline-derived CDR1 and CDR2 are SGHRS and YFSETQ. The CDR3 coding sequence is TGCGCCAGCAGCTTGGATCCTAGCGGGAGTTACGGCTCCTACAATGAGCAGTTCTTC. It encodes CASSLDPSGSYGSYNEQFF.

This clone was seen more than once but under ten times. This specimen includes other DNA sequences encoding the same CDR3. The chain combines TRBV5-4 with TRBJ2-7, with TRBD2 matching over 12 bases. V gave up 2 bases and J gave up 0 bases; unmatched junction bases: 6. The CDR3 is made up of 17 amino acids. CDR1 is SGHNT and CDR2 is YYREEE in the germline V gene (reference sequence). Here the CDR3 reads CASSFPGTSGYSYEQYF. CDR3 sequence (DNA): TGTGCCAGCAGCTTTCCCGGGACTAGCGGGTACTCCTACGAGCAGTACTTC. Based on the CDR3 plus reference TRBV5-4 and TRBJ2-7, the full variable domain is ETGVTQSPTHLIKTRGQQVTLRCSSQSGHNTVSWYQQALGQGPQFIFQYYREEENGRGNFPPRFSGLQFPNYSSELNVNALELDDSALYLCASSFPGTSGYSYEQYFGPGTRLTVT.